This T cell receptor beta chain was recovered during a study of T cell repertoires in cytomegalovirus infection. Study observations and caveats: Using cumulative public TCR beta family frequency, the authors identified those who carried CMV together with the relevant HLA.

There are a few counts of this clonotype. Its antigen is not identified. TCRdb analysed the reads with MiXCR anew, one entry per CDR3 protein. Of 480,000 or so distinct CDR3 sequences listed, 10% to 12% were seen once; the top ten hold about 9.4%. There are 15 residues in the CDR3. Germline V gives CDR1 SGHNT, CDR2 YYREEE (reference sequence). Trimming took 3 bases from V and 6 from J; bases not matched to a gene: 10. The J gene is TRBJ2-5, the V gene TRBV5-4; 8 bases agree with TRBD1. The sample was PBMCs. This receptor was identified in a human donor in good health (CMV status not recorded). Some clones in this sample may be carry-over from other donors' samples. The CDR3 is CASSSDREVRKTQYF. In nucleotides, the CDR3 is TGTGCCAGCAGCTCGGACAGGGAGGTTCGGAAGACCCAGTACTTC.